These T cell receptor beta chains were read from a single sample in a study of T cell responses to AZD1222 COVID-19 vaccine. Using immunoSEQ multiplex PCR, the repertoire was profiled, and TCRdb retains in-frame clones only, with some absent. The sample carries 99,000 or so clones, roughly 87% recorded once. The starting material was peripheral blood, obtained on day 0 of AZD1222 vaccination. The receptors originated from an adult in good health. CDR3s include the opening cysteine and the closing phenylalanine or tryptophan. The size entry is marked missing in some rows and otherwise reads once, few, many or a size class.

v_call,clone_size,cdr3_aa
TRBV3-1/TRBV3-2,few,CASSQSLASSYNEQFF
TRBV12-3/TRBV12-4,-,CASSLLESQPQHF
TRBV11-2,few,CASSSEGYRYNEQFF
TRBV28,-,CASSPKTGRVYEQYF
TRBV29-1,-,CSSRQGDGGYGYTF
TRBV7-2,-,CASSPGSYNEQYF
TRBV7-9,-,CASSLSATIMNTEAFF
TRBV3-1/TRBV3-2,-,CASSQTWEQFF
TRBV5-5,-,CASSLGDRVFDEQYF
TRBV5-6,many,CASSLSPAMNTEAFF
TRBV12-5,once,CASKTGTGRNTIYF
TRBV5-6,-,CASSLSPPDPLHF
TRBV29-1,-,CSVGERDRSNYGYTF
TRBV5-5,-,CASSPLGVITEAFF
TRBV3-1/TRBV3-2,few,CASSHPERGGLLLF